What follows are 21 T cell receptor beta chains derived from one specimen sequenced in a study of T cells after yellow fever vaccination. TCRdb reprocessed the 5' RACE reads via MiXCR and lists one record per CDR3 protein. The table lists around 310,000 distinct CDR3 sequences, 3.6% of them singletons. Sequenced material: PBMCs, taken on the day of the yellow fever booster vaccination. Source of these receptors: a man between 18 and 35 years old who received the YFV17D yellow fever vaccine.

This clonotype was found many times. This sequence joins TRBV4-3 and TRBJ2-2; 12 bases map to TRBD2. V was clipped by 4 bases and J by 3 bases; unmatched bases: 9. Germline CDR1 and CDR2: LGHNA and YSLEER. This CDR3 contains 18 residues. The CDR3, as DNA: TGCGCCAGCAGCCCTATCACTAGCGGGGGGTCGGACACCGGGGAGCTGTTTTTT. Protein sequence: CASSPITSGGSDTGELFF.

The CDR3 sequence is CSGRTDYSNQPQHF. DNA of the CDR3: TGCAGTGGTAGGACGGACTATAGCAATCAGCCCCAGCATTTT. The V and J genes are TRBV20-1 and TRBJ1-5; D is uncertain. The CDR3 has 14 amino acids. V lost 7 bases to trimming and J lost 0 bases, with 13 bases between them. Germline lookup yields CDR1 DFQATT and CDR2 SNEGSKA (reference sequence).

The rearrangement joins TRBV5-1 to TRBJ2-2; maybe TRBD1 (6 bases). V lost 4 bases to trimming and J lost 2 bases, with 12 bases between them. In germline, CDR1 is SGHRS, CDR2 YFSETQ. The CDR3 is made up of 15 amino acids. CDR3 DNA sequence: TGCGCCAGCAGCAGCGGACAGACCAACACCGGGGAGCTGTTTTTT. This sequence encodes CASSSGQTNTGELFF. Variable domain in full (rest from reference TRBV5-1 and TRBJ2-2): KAGVTQTPRYLIKTRGQQVTLSCSPISGHRSVSWYQQTPGQGLQFLFEYFSETQRNKGNFPGRFSGRQFSNSRSEMNVSTLELGDSALYLCASSSGQTNTGELFFGEGSRLTVL.

This chain links TRBV19 with TRBJ2-3, with 7 bases aligning to TRBD2. From germline, CDR1 is LNHDA and CDR2 SQIVND (reference sequence). J lost 1 base, V lost 7 bases, and 5 bases had no gene match. The CDR3 extends over 14 amino acids. The CDR3 here is CASNQRGGTDTQYF. The CDR3 DNA sequence: TGTGCCAGTAATCAACGGGGGGGCACAGATACGCAGTATTTT.

This clonotype occurred many times. V and J are TRBV7-7 and TRBJ2-5; D unclear. The V end was cut by 1 base, the J end by 5 bases, with 8 bases between. CDR1 SSHAT and CDR2 FNYEAQ come from the germline V gene (reference sequence). CDR3 length equals 13 residues. The CDR3 sequence: CASSLGYSETQYF. CDR3 DNA: TGTGCCAGCAGCTTAGGGTACAGCGAGACCCAGTACTTC.

In regard to this clonotype: This clone may be a read error of a much larger clone one base away. This sequence joins TRBV12-3 or TRBV12-4 and TRBJ2-3, with D possibly TRBD2 on 5 matching bases. The CDR3 contains 14 residues. V gave up 3 bases and J gave up 0 bases, with 7 bases separating them. Written as DNA, the CDR3 is TGTGCCAGCAGTTTTTGCGGGAGCACAGATACGCAGTATTTT. Its translation is CASSFCGSTDTQYF.

The rearrangement joins TRBV18 to TRBJ1-1; the D gene is possibly TRBD1 (6 bases). CDR1 and CDR2 from the germline V gene are KGHSH and LQKENI. The CDR3 runs to 16 residues. Trimming cost V 2 bases and J 3 bases, with 16 bases left between them. This CDR3 reads CASSPTYRVGDTEAFF. The DNA of the CDR3 is TGTGCCAGCTCACCAACTTACAGGGTGGGAGACACTGAAGCTTTCTTT.

The chain couples TRBV20-1 to TRBJ2-3; D not resolved. Germline-derived CDR1 and CDR2 are DFQATT and SNEGSKA (reference sequence). Between the trimmed V and J ends, which lost 3 bases and 2 bases, there was a span of 9 bases. The CDR3 is 13 residues long. The CDR3 DNA reads as TGCAGTGCTAGTGAACAGCCCACAGATACGCAGTATTTT. Its protein product is CSASEQPTDTQYF.

There are many counts of this clonotype. The chain couples TRBV6-2 or TRBV6-3 to TRBJ1-1; 10 bases align to TRBD1. Germline V gene lookup returns CDR1 MNHEY and CDR2 SVGEGT. The J segment lost 0 bases and the V segment lost 8 bases, leaving 12 bases of the junction unmatched. The CDR3 is made up of 17 amino acids. The DNA of the CDR3 is TGTGCCAGCGGACGACAGGGGGCAGGATCAGTGAACACTGAAGCTTTCTTT. Protein product: CASGRQGAGSVNTEAFF.

In this sample, this clonotype turned up a few times. This rearrangement joins TRBV2 to TRBJ2-3; D is perhaps TRBD1 (6 bases). V was cut by 6 bases and J by 2 bases, with 12 bases left in between. There are 14 residues in the CDR3. The germline V gene has CDR1 SNHLY and CDR2 FYNNEI. CDR3 in amino acids: CASRVQGPTDTQYF. CDR3 in DNA: TGTGCCAGCAGAGTACAGGGACCCACAGATACGCAGTATTTT. The variable domain in full, completed from reference TRBV2 and TRBJ2-3, reads EPEVTQTPSHQVTQMGQEVILRCVPISNHLYFYWYRQILGQKVEFLVSFYNNEISEKSEIFDDQFSVERPDGSNFTLKIRSTKLEDSAMYFCASRVQGPTDTQYFGPGTRLTVL.

This clonotype occurred many times. The gene calls are TRBV18 and TRBJ2-7, with a possible D match to TRBD1 (5 bases). The CDR3 spans 13 residues. Germline loops: CDR1 KGHSH, CDR2 LQKENI. The germline V and J ends were trimmed by 3 bases and 5 bases, with 11 bases remaining between them. DNA of the CDR3: TGTGCCAGCTCACCTGCAGGACACGACGAGCAGTACGTC. Residues: CASSPAGHDEQYV.

Many counts were recorded for this clonotype. The J gene is TRBJ2-1, the V gene TRBV5-5, with D unresolved. V lost 0 bases, J lost 4 bases, and 8 bases lay in between. This CDR3 spans 14 amino acids. CDR1 and CDR2 from the germline V gene are SGHKS and YYEKEE (reference sequence). Here the CDR3 DNA reads TGTGCCAGCAGCTTGGCGACTCCTTACAATGAGCAGTTCTTC. As protein: CASSLATPYNEQFF. Together with reference TRBV5-5 and TRBJ2-1, the CDR3 gives the full variable domain: DAGVTQSPTHLIKTRGQQVTLRCSPISGHKSVSWYQQVLGQGPQFIFQYYEKEERGRGNFPDRFSARQFPNYSSELNVNALLLGDSALYLCASSLATPYNEQFFGPGTRLTVL.

This clonotype was seen many times. The rearrangement links TRBV6-5 to TRBJ2-2, with 7 bases aligning to TRBD1. The CDR3 consists of 12 residues. V lost 6 bases and J lost 6; bases outside the gene matches: 1. Per the germline V gene, CDR1 is MNHEY and CDR2 is SVGAGI. CDR3 sequence reads: CASSGQAGELFF. CDR3 coding DNA: TGTGCCAGCAGCGGACAGGCCGGGGAGCTGTTTTTT.

This clonotype was detected ten times or more. The chain combines TRBV10-3 with TRBJ2-5; TRBD2 aligns across 10 bases. The CDR3 has 16 residues. The V segment lost 3 bases and the J segment 5 bases; nucleotides outside the gene matches: 9. Germline assignment: CDR1 ENHRY and CDR2 SYGVKD. This CDR3 is CAISDQRGGSGETQYF. CDR3 DNA: TGTGCCATCAGTGACCAGCGGGGGGGCAGTGGGGAGACCCAGTACTTC.

At least ten counts were recorded for this clonotype. The chain employs TRBV4-1 and TRBJ1-4; no clear D. Germline V gene data show CDR1 as MGHRA and CDR2 as YSYEKL. The CDR3 extends over 13 amino acids. Between the trimmed V and J ends, which lost 2 bases and 11 bases, there was a span of 12 bases. The CDR3 region is CASSQPDLYKLFF. The CDR3 DNA reads as TGCGCCAGCAGCCAACCGGACCTCTACAAACTGTTTTTT.

This clonotype showed up many times. The rearrangement links TRBV7-3 to TRBJ2-4; tentatively, D is TRBD1 (5 bases). CDR1 and CDR2 (germline): SGHTA, FQGTGA. This CDR3 has 13 residues. V lost 5 bases, J lost 5 bases, and 10 bases lay in between. This CDR3 is CASSVGQENIQYF. The CDR3, as DNA: TGTGCCAGCAGCGTCGGACAAGAAAACATTCAGTACTTC.

The rearrangement joins TRBV20-1 to TRBJ1-2; TRBD1 aligns across 8 bases. With 3 bases clipped from V and 5 bases from J, the junction kept 8 bases outside the gene matches. Germline lookup yields CDR1 DFQATT and CDR2 SNEGSKA (reference sequence). The CDR3 length is 14 residues. The CDR3 is CSASLTGGFYGYTF. CDR3 bases: TGCAGTGCTAGTCTTACAGGGGGATTTTATGGCTACACCTTC.

A note on this clonotype: Germline and junction disagree at one end, which may indicate a read error. The rearrangement joins TRBV10-2 to TRBJ2-3; 8 positions match TRBD2. The CDR3 extends over 14 amino acids. Germline V gene sequence: CDR1 WSHSY, CDR2 SAAADI. As DNA, the CDR3 is TGCGCCAGCAGGCCGGGGGGGAACACAGATACGCATTATTTT. It is translated as CASRPGGNTDTHYF.

This clonotype was recorded a few times. The chain links TRBV6-2 or TRBV6-3 to TRBJ2-5, with a tentative D call TRBD2 (6 bases). The CDR3 loop spans 13 amino acids. Trimming took 6 bases from V and 4 from J, leaving 12 bases between them. The germline gives CDR1 MNHEY, CDR2 SVGEGT. CDR3 coding DNA: TGTGCCAGCAGCGTGACTAGGTCAGAGACCCAGTACTTC. This sequence encodes CASSVTRSETQYF.

This clonotype came up a few times. V and J are TRBV30 and TRBJ2-1, with D possibly being TRBD1 (5 bases). The CDR3 runs 13 residues. V dropped 7 bases and J dropped 0 bases, with 10 bases sitting between them. The germline gives CDR1 GTSNPN, CDR2 SVGIG (reference sequence). The CDR3 loop is CASRVSSYNEQFF. The DNA for the CDR3 is TGTGCCTCCAGGGTTAGCTCCTACAATGAGCAGTTCTTC.

In this sample, this clonotype turned up many times. The CDR3 here is CASSQELAGDTIYF. The CDR3 DNA follows: TGCGCCAGCAGCCAAGAGCTCGCCGGGGACACCATATATTTT. The rearrangement links TRBV4-3 to TRBJ1-3; D is unresolved. The CDR3 sequence is 14 residues long. Between the trimmed V and J ends, which lost 0 bases and 8 bases, there was a span of 11 bases. Per the germline V gene, CDR1 is LGHNA and CDR2 is YSLEER.